The 24 T cell receptor beta chains in this list originate from one sample, sequenced in a study of identical twins. TCRdb re-called the 5' RACE reads through MiXCR, storing one row per CDR3 protein. This table holds over 200,000 distinct CDR3 sequences, about 10% found once. Sequencing was performed on memory T cells sorted from blood. The origin of the receptors is a man aged 45-60 years in good health.

V is TRBV15 and J is TRBJ2-7; the match to TRBD1 covers 9 bases. Germline V gene lookup returns CDR1 LNHNV and CDR2 YYDKDF (reference sequence). Trimming took 5 bases from V and 0 from J; bases not matched to a gene: 5. The CDR3 is 15 amino acids. The CDR3 DNA reads as TGTGCCACCAGCGGCTGGACAGGGGCCTCCTACGAGCAGTACTTC. It specifies CATSGWTGASYEQYF.

This clonotype was recorded a few times. The chain recombines TRBV5-8 with TRBJ2-5, with D perhaps matching TRBD1 (5 bases). Trimming removed 2 bases at V and 4 bases at J, with 12 bases between. The CDR3 length is 14 residues. The V gene's germline CDR1 is SGHTS and CDR2 YDEGEE. CDR3 protein: CASSFLQGGETQYF. The CDR3 DNA reads TGTGCCAGCAGCTTCCTGCAGGGCGGAGAGACCCAGTACTTC.

Ten or more counts support this clonotype. One end of the junction does not line up with germline, which may come from a read error. The chain joins TRBV5-1 to TRBJ2-1; D tentatively reads TRBD1 or TRBD2 (5 bases each). The CDR3 contains 14 residues. CDR1 and CDR2 from the germline V gene are SGHRS and YFSETQ. As DNA, the CDR3 is TGCGCCAGCAGATTGGATGGGGGATACAATGAGCAGTTCTTC. It codes for CASRLDGGYNEQFF. Looking up the rest from reference TRBV5-1 and TRBJ2-1 gives the full variable domain: KAGVTQTPRYLIKTRGQQVTLSCSPISGHRSVSWYQQTPGQGLQFLFEYFSETQRNKGNFPGRFSGRQFSNSRSEMNVSTLELGDSALYLCASRLDGGYNEQFFGPGTRLTVL.

The chain employs TRBV28 and TRBJ1-4; D might be TRBD1 (5 bases). This CDR3 has 14 amino acids. Trimming took 5 bases from V and 7 from J, leaving 14 bases between them. CDR1 and CDR2 (germline): MDHEN, SYDVKM. The CDR3 region is CASSAGGLGEKLFF. CDR3 bases: TGTGCCAGCAGTGCGGGGGGACTTGGTGAAAAACTGTTTTTT.

About this clonotype: The germline gene is not matched at one end of the junction; a read error may be the cause. The chain combines TRBV6-5 with TRBJ2-5; D might be TRBD2 (5 bases). Germline CDR1 reads MNHEY; CDR2 reads SVGAGI. The CDR3 has 16 amino acids. CDR3: CASSYSTGIIRETQYF. Written as DNA, the CDR3 is TGTGCCAGCAGCTACTCGACCGGGATTATACGAGAGACCCAGTACTTC.

The gene calls are TRBV7-9 and TRBJ2-3; 13 nucleotides match TRBD2. Trimming took 5 bases from V and 5 from J; bases not matched to a gene: 7. Germline CDR1 is SEHNR and CDR2 is FQNEAQ (reference sequence). This CDR3 contains 16 residues. The chain's CDR3 is CASSNGLAGEGDTQYF. DNA of the CDR3: TGTGCCAGCAGCAACGGACTAGCGGGGGAGGGAGATACGCAGTATTTT.

This clonotype was seen only a few times. The J gene is TRBJ2-1, the V gene TRBV20-1; D possibly corresponds to TRBD2 (5 bases). The CDR3 is 12 amino acids. From germline, CDR1 is DFQATT and CDR2 SNEGSKA (reference sequence). V shed 0 bases and J shed 13 bases, with 13 bases lying between them. The CDR3 region is CSARDRRDSQFF. Here the CDR3 DNA reads TGCAGTGCTAGAGATCGTCGGGATTCACAGTTCTTC.

The chain links TRBV15 to TRBJ2-5; a weak D match, TRBD2 (6 bases). This CDR3 contains 14 residues. Trimming stripped 1 base from V and 4 bases from J, with 10 bases between. The V gene's germline CDR1 is LNHNV and CDR2 YYDKDF (reference sequence). CDR3 region: CATSRAGVRETQYF. Written as DNA, the CDR3 is TGTGCCACCAGCAGAGCGGGAGTCCGAGAGACCCAGTACTTC.

This clonotype has ten or more counts. The CDR3 region has the DNA TGCAGTGCTAGCCCCAGGGGTGACGAGCAGTACTTC. It codes for CSASPRGDEQYF. V and J are TRBV20-1 and TRBJ2-7; D possibly corresponds to TRBD1 (6 bases). The germline V gene has CDR1 DFQATT and CDR2 SNEGSKA (reference sequence). V dropped 3 bases and J dropped 5 bases, with 11 bases sitting between them. The CDR3 covers 12 residues.

The chain combines TRBV6-2 or TRBV6-3 with TRBJ1-1; tentatively, D is TRBD1 (6 bases). V lost 2 bases to trimming and J lost 6 bases, with 10 bases between them. This CDR3 contains 13 residues. The germline V gene has CDR1 MNHEY and CDR2 SVGEGT. CDR3 sequence reads: CASSYGQGPEAFF. The CDR3 bases are TGTGCCAGCAGTTACGGGCAGGGGCCTGAAGCTTTCTTT.

V gene TRBV10-3 combines with J gene TRBJ1-2; no definite D call. The germline V gene has CDR1 ENHRY and CDR2 SYGVKD. The V end was cut by 3 bases, the J end by 4 bases, with 9 bases between. The CDR3 is 13 residues long. The CDR3 region is CAISDPVSYGYTF. The CDR3 DNA sequence: TGTGCCATCAGTGATCCAGTTTCCTATGGCTACACCTTC.

The chain joins TRBV7-2 to TRBJ2-1; 7 bases line up with TRBD1. Germline lookup yields CDR1 SGHTA and CDR2 FQGNSA. The V and J ends lost 4 bases and 15 bases, in that order; junction bases with no gene match: 12. This CDR3 region has 13 residues. Written as DNA, the CDR3 is TGTGCCAGCAGCTACAGAGTAGACAGGGAGTGGTTCTTC. Amino acids: CASSYRVDREWFF.

This clonotype was seen repeatedly, ten times or more. The chain carries TRBV6-1 and TRBJ2-4, with TRBD1 matching 10 bases. The CDR3 has 13 residues. In germline, CDR1 is MNHNS, CDR2 SASEGT. The V and J ends lost 6 bases and 8 bases, in that order; junction bases with no gene match: 4. In DNA form, the CDR3 reads TGTGCCAGCAGCTTGGGACAGGGGTACATTCAGTACTTC. As protein: CASSLGQGYIQYF.

This chain joins TRBV28 and TRBJ2-3; 8 nucleotides match TRBD2. This CDR3 comprises 16 residues. Losses at the gene ends were 3 bases for V and 1 base for J; bases not matched to a gene: 6. Germline values: CDR1 MDHEN, CDR2 SYDVKM. CDR3 amino acids: CASSFQAGVGTDTQYF. The DNA for the CDR3 is TGTGCCAGCAGTTTCCAAGCGGGAGTCGGCACAGATACGCAGTATTTT. Full variable domain (missing parts from reference TRBV28 and TRBJ2-3): DVKVTQSSRYLVKRTGEKVFLECVQDMDHENMFWYRQDPGLGLRLIYFSYDVKMKEKGDIPEGYSVSREKKERFSLILESASTNQTSMYLCASSFQAGVGTDTQYFGPGTRLTVL.

There are a few counts of this clonotype. This sequence joins TRBV20-1 and TRBJ2-1; 8 bases line up with TRBD2. Trimming removed 2 bases from V and 4 bases from J; junction bases left unmatched: 7. CDR3 size: 15 residues. Germline V CDR1 and CDR2: DFQATT, SNEGSKA (reference sequence). This chain's CDR3 is CSARSPRGGYNEQFF. The CDR3 DNA follows: TGCAGTGCTAGATCTCCCCGCGGGGGGTACAATGAGCAGTTCTTC.

This chain uses TRBV12-3 or TRBV12-4 with TRBJ1-6; D is unresolved. The ends were cut back, 0 bases at V and 6 bases at J, with 3 bases in the middle. The CDR3 runs to 13 residues. The CDR3: CASSLATNSPLHF. The CDR3 nucleotides are TGTGCCAGCAGTTTAGCGACTAATTCACCCCTCCACTTT.

A few counts support this clonotype. A much more abundant neighbour one base away suggests this may be a read error. The rearrangement links TRBV12-3 or TRBV12-4 to TRBJ2-7; D call uncertain. Gene TRBJ2-1 matches the end of the DNA better, so the J call may be wrong. CDR3 length equals 14 residues. The CDR3, as DNA: TGTGCCAGCAGTTTAGAGGCAGGTTACTACGAGCAGTTCTTC. Its translation: CASSLEAGYYEQFF.

This clonotype was found a few times. Because the CDR3's place on the DNA is in doubt, the DNA is left out and the CDR3 is given as listed by TCRdb. This chain joins TRBV7-9 and TRBJ2-2. Ends included, the CDR3 has 15 residues. Germline CDR1 SEHNR, CDR2 FQNEAQ (reference sequence). CDR3 region: CASSPMTVTGELFFF.

In this sample, this clonotype turned up many times. The chain couples TRBV29-1 to TRBJ2-7, with a weak D call TRBD2 (6 bases). Trimming took off 4 bases at V and 2 bases at J, with 6 bases between the two ends. Germline loops: CDR1 SQVTM, CDR2 ANQGSEA. CDR3 length: 11 amino acids. For the CDR3, the DNA is TGCAGCGTTGCGGGGGCCTACGAGCAGTACTTC. As protein: CSVAGAYEQYF.

There are a few counts of this clonotype. The chain couples TRBV29-1 to TRBJ2-3; 11 bases line up with TRBD2. J gave up 4 bases and V 5 bases, and 5 bases lay outside the gene matches. CDR1 SQVTM and CDR2 ANQGSEA come from the germline V gene. The CDR3 is made up of 14 amino acids. Here the CDR3 DNA reads TGCAGCGTTCGACTAGCGGGGCGACCAGATACGCAGTATTTT. As protein: CSVRLAGRPDTQYF.

This clonotype was observed many times. Here the CDR3 DNA reads TGTGCCAGCAGCTTAGGGGGACAGGGCTCCGGAGAAAAACTGTTTTTT. Its protein product is CASSLGGQGSGEKLFF. The rearrangement links TRBV7-6 to TRBJ1-4, with TRBD1 matching over 9 bases. The CDR3 has 16 residues. Germline V gene lookup returns CDR1 SGHVS and CDR2 FNYEAQ. V lost 1 base and J lost 8; bases outside the gene matches: 8.

The chain links TRBV7-9 to TRBJ1-2; 9 bases agree with TRBD1. This CDR3 contains 16 residues. Germline assignment: CDR1 SEHNR and CDR2 FQNEAQ (reference sequence). The junction had 11 bases not matched to a gene; V was cut back by 5 bases and J by 4 bases. The CDR3 region is CASSRMTGQGAYGYTF. The CDR3 coding sequence is TGTGCCAGCAGCAGGATGACGGGACAGGGTGCCTATGGCTACACCTTC. Drawing the rest from reference TRBV7-9 and TRBJ1-2, the complete variable domain is DTGVSQNPRHKITKRGQNVTFRCDPISEHNRLYWYRQTLGQGPEFLTYFQNEAQLEKSRLLSDRFSAERPKGSFSTLEIQRTEQGDSAMYLCASSRMTGQGAYGYTFGSGTRLTVV.

The chain is built from TRBV7-8 and TRBJ2-7, with 9 nucleotides matching TRBD1. With V trimmed by 3 bases and J by 6 bases, 0 bases remained unmatched. From germline, CDR1 is SGHVS and CDR2 FQNEAQ. The CDR3 loop spans 12 amino acids. Here the CDR3 reads CASSLDRGEQYF. CDR3 sequence (DNA): TGTGCCAGCAGCTTGGACAGGGGCGAGCAGTACTTC.

This clonotype has a handful of counts. The chain uses TRBV14 and TRBJ2-3, with 12 positions matching TRBD1. Germline V lookup: CDR1 SGHDN, CDR2 FVKESK. This CDR3 is 17 amino acids long. V lost 0 bases and J lost 3; bases outside the gene matches: 4. CDR3 nucleotide sequence: TGTGCCAGCAGCCAAGATTGGGGACAGGGGGCGACAGATACGCAGTATTTT. This encodes CASSQDWGQGATDTQYF.